This T cell receptor (beta chain) was observed in a study of T cells after yellow fever vaccination (dated by TCRdb to about 2019). Turning to the overall study: Libraries from fractions with low cell numbers were prepared with the SMART-Seq v4 Ultra Low Input RNA kit. Bulk PBMC replicates and cell subsets were isolated from blood drawn at multiple timepoints before and after both primary and secondary immunization. To follow T-cell clones before and after both primary and booster YFV17D yellow fever vaccination, bulk TCR alpha and beta repertoires underwent longitudinal sequencing. Two healthy male donors, one aged 18 to 30 and one aged 30 to 39 years, were included in the cohort.

This clonotype was counted many times. The specificity of this receptor is unknown. Qualities for individual bases were not recorded, and no much larger clone is one base off. V loses 0 bases of germline sequence and J loses 1 base, and the interval between the two ends is 7 bases. CDR1 and CDR2 (MNHEY, SVGAGI) derive from the germline V gene. The CDR3 runs 15 residues from the cysteine to the phenylalanine. The retained sequence is limited to the CDR3, 45 bases, with the frame set at the first base. Results the study describes overall, beyond this receptor: After the booster, most of the clones that had expanded following primary vaccination were detected again (96% of CD4 and around 90% of CD8), which suggests that memory was broadly maintained. Compared with the primary T-cell response, the secondary T-cell response was weaker but faster, peaking on day 5 rather than day 15. A small share of clonotypes was detected in both CD4 and CD8 compartments, with the overlap likely arising from convergent recombination. Computational filtering was needed because FACS-sorted repertoires could contain abundant contaminating clonotypes from the bulk population. Because only a couple of donors were included in the study, the extent to which the findings can be generalized is limited.

The treatment or condition label, read with the paper, signifies: live attenuated yellow fever vaccine strain. A standard Ficoll-Paque protocol was used to isolate PBMCs from peripheral blood. Dynabeads CD4 and CD8 positive selection kits were used to isolate the CD4 and CD8 T-cell fractions. TriZol was used to extract RNA from bulk PBMCs, CD4 and CD8 fractions, and dextramer-positive and dextramer-negative fractions. Sequencing took place on an Illumina NovaSeq 6000. Synthesis of TCR cDNA relied on 5'RACE template switching, a step that introduced a universal primer site along with unique molecular identifiers. cDNA synthesis was primed from both the TCR alpha and TCR beta constant segments. Two PCR steps were used to amplify libraries, with sample barcodes and sequencing adapters being added in the second step. Sequencing of libraries was done on Illumina HiSeq 2500 (2x100 bp) or NovaSeq (2x150 bp). As for the original processing: MIGEC handled demultiplexing of reads and collapsing into UMI consensus sequences, while MiXCR performed V(D)J alignment. Using edgeR on replicate PBMC samples, clonotypes were called vaccine-responding if FDR was below 0.01 and the log2 fold change was above 5 up to day 15. Each bulk clonotype was labeled CD4 or CD8 based on which sequenced repertoire, CD4 or CD8, contained the clonotype at higher abundance. The public reads were reanalyzed by TCRdb: fastp trimming at Q25, MiXCR alignment, in-frame beta chains only. Under each unique CDR3 protein, matching rows form one entry showing the most common genes and DNA. TCRdb, not the original authors, processed these V and J calls. The sample table records some 320,000 distinct CDR3 sequences; roughly a tenth of these occur just once. The leading ten clones occupy under 4% of the sample.

This receptor chain uses TRBV6-5 and TRBJ1-5; too little of a D gene remains to name it. The receptor comes from a man between 18 and 29 years old who received the YFV17D yellow fever vaccine. The specimen was CD4+ T cells sorted from PBMCs, collected 45 days after the yellow fever booster vaccination. The nucleotides read TGTGCCAGCAGTTACTCCTCACACAGCAATCAGCCCCAGCATTTT. Its protein product is CASSYSSHSNQPQHF.